These T cell receptor beta chains were read from a single sample in a study of human T cells and chemical hapten exposure. TCRdb called the 5' RACE reads again in MiXCR, with one record for every CDR3 protein. The sample records under 150,000 distinct CDR3 sequences, around a fifth being singletons. These TCRs come from a human donor in good health. The CDR3 runs from the conserved cysteine through the conserved F or W. The order of the fields is J gene, clone size, V gene, D gene, CDR3 protein, CDR3 DNA. D genes are given only for firm matches. Clone size is stated in some rows and not others, as once, few, many or a class when expanded.

>TRBJ2-7|few|TRBV27|.
CASSRNREPPRYF
TGTGCCAGCAGCCGGAATCGGGAGCCGCCAAGGTACTTC
>TRBJ2-7|few|TRBV28|.
CAISGPGGVATNPTYEQYF
TGTGCCATCTCGGGGCCGGGCGGGGTCGCTACAAACCCCACCTACGAGCAGTACTTC
>TRBJ2-2|.|TRBV18|.
CASTNLPRKQGLNTGELFF
TGTGCCAGCACGAACCTCCCCCGCAAACAGGGACTGAACACCGGGGAGCTGTTTTTT
>TRBJ1-5|.|TRBV6-5|.
CASSYSGGGQPQHF
TGTGCCAGCAGTTACTCCGGGGGGGGTCAGCCCCAGCATTTT
>TRBJ2-7|few|TRBV10-3|TRBD1
CAISESPPTGAYEQYF
TGTGCCATCAGTGAGTCCCCCCCGACAGGGGCGTACGAGCAGTACTTC
>TRBJ2-7|.|TRBV5-6|.
CASSLGLGLSEQYF
TGTGCCAGCAGCCTAGGTTTAGGCCTCTCCGAGCAGTACTTC
>TRBJ2-7|.|TRBV12-3/TRBV12-4|.
CASSLDEQYF
TGTGCCAGCAGCCTCGACGAGCAGTACTTC
>TRBJ1-2|.|TRBV7-9|.
CASSSPLRGYTF
TGTGCCAGCAGCTCCCCCTTACGAGGCTACACCTTC
>TRBJ2-3|few|TRBV28|.
CASSSPRGVNTQYF
TGTGCCAGCAGTTCCCCGAGGGGAGTAAATACGCAGTATTTT
>TRBJ2-1|.|TRBV16|.
CASSRPGSHEQFF
TGTGCCAGCAGCCGTCCTGGGTCCCATGAGCAGTTCTTC
>TRBJ2-1|.|TRBV20-1|TRBD2
CSARVIAGYNEQFF
TGCAGTGCTAGAGTCATAGCGGGGTACAATGAGCAGTTCTTC
>TRBJ1-5|few|TRBV4-1|TRBD1
CASSQGPVGGGQPQHF
TGCGCCAGCAGCCAAGGCCCCGTAGGGGGCGGTCAGCCCCAGCATTTT
>TRBJ2-7|.|TRBV7-9|.
CASSLPRPYEQYF
TGTGCCAGCAGCTTACCTCGCCCCTACGAGCAGTACTTC
>TRBJ1-1|.|TRBV15|.
CATVAGARANTEAFF
TGTGCCACCGTCGCCGGTGCGCGGGCGAACACTGAAGCTTTCTTT
>TRBJ2-7|.|TRBV9|.
CASSARFGEQYF
TGTGCCAGCAGCGCCAGGTTCGGCGAGCAGTACTTC
>TRBJ2-1|.|TRBV27|.
CASSLFAGNNEQFF
TGTGCCAGCAGTTTATTTGCGGGAAACAATGAGCAGTTCTTC
>TRBJ2-1|.|TRBV29-1|.
CSVLPGLYYNEQFF
TGCAGCGTCCTCCCCGGACTCTACTACAATGAGCAGTTCTTC
>TRBJ2-5|few|TRBV4-1|TRBD2
CASSQDGGLAGSLQETQYF
TGCGCCAGCAGCCAAGACGGAGGACTAGCGGGGAGCCTTCAAGAGACCCAGTACTTC
>TRBJ2-6|many|TRBV28|TRBD1
CASSSTGGAGANVLTF
TGTGCCAGCAGTTCGACAGGGGGCGCTGGGGCCAACGTCCTGACTTTC
>TRBJ2-3|.|TRBV10-2|.
CASRDGSSTDTQYF
TGCGCCAGCAGGGACGGATCTAGCACAGATACGCAGTATTTT
>TRBJ2-7|.|TRBV6-1|TRBD2
CASSEFGTKQYF
TGTGCCAGCAGTGAATTTGGGACTAAGCAGTACTTC
>TRBJ1-2|few|TRBV11-2|.
CASSWAESNYGYTF
TGTGCCAGCAGCTGGGCCGAATCTAACTATGGCTACACCTTC
>TRBJ2-7|.|TRBV5-1|.
CASSLVPSTYEQYF
TGCGCCAGCAGCTTGGTCCCATCTACCTACGAGCAGTACTTC
>TRBJ1-1|few|TRBV11-3|.
CASSSTPGVEAFF
TGTGCCAGCAGCTCTACCCCAGGGGTTGAAGCTTTCTTT
>TRBJ2-1|.|TRBV25-1|TRBD2
CASSESLAGAGEQFF
TGTGCCAGCAGTGAATCCCTAGCGGGAGCGGGTGAGCAGTTCTTC
>TRBJ2-7|few|TRBV5-6|.
CASSRDRILAQYF
TGTGCCAGCAGCCGCGACAGGATACTAGCGCAGTACTTC
>TRBJ1-5|.|TRBV5-1|.
CASSSGGEGQPQHF
TGCGCCAGCAGCTCTGGGGGAGAGGGACAGCCCCAGCATTTT
>TRBJ2-2|few|TRBV28|.
CASSLLGFGELFF
TGTGCCAGCAGCCTCTTGGGATTCGGGGAGCTGTTTTTT
>TRBJ1-2|many|TRBV18|.
CASSEDGNYGYTF
TGTGCCAGCTCAGAGGACGGGAACTATGGCTACACCTTC
>TRBJ2-3|.|TRBV7-9|.
CASSRAPTDTQYF
TGTGCCAGCAGCCGAGCTCCCACAGATACGCAGTATTTT
>TRBJ2-1|.|TRBV11-2|TRBD2
CASSLPAPASGRVREQFF
TGTGCCAGCAGCCTTCCCGCCCCGGCCAGCGGGAGGGTAAGGGAGCAGTTCTTC
>TRBJ2-1|.|TRBV5-6|TRBD1
CASSSVQGNTDEQFF
TGTGCCAGCAGCTCGGTACAGGGGAATACCGATGAGCAGTTCTTC
>TRBJ1-5|few|TRBV6-5|.
CASSVDRYSNQPQHF
TGTGCCAGCAGTGTGGACCGTTATAGCAATCAGCCCCAGCATTTT
>TRBJ1-2|.|TRBV20-1|.
CSATRVVYGYTF
TGCAGTGCTACGAGAGTGGTCTATGGCTACACCTTC
>TRBJ2-1|.|TRBV28|.
CASSLTEGEQFF
TGTGCCAGCAGTTTAACAGAGGGAGAGCAGTTCTTC
>TRBJ2-7|few|TRBV10-3|TRBD1
CAISADRGAPYEQYF
TGTGCCATCAGTGCGGACAGGGGGGCACCCTACGAGCAGTACTTC
>TRBJ2-3|few|TRBV4-2|.
CASSRGSDGSKTDTQYF
TGTGCCAGCAGCCGGGGTAGTGACGGGAGTAAGACAGATACGCAGTATTTT
>TRBJ2-3|.|TRBV7-6|TRBD2
CASSPTSGGLTDTQYF
TGTGCCAGCAGCCCGACTAGCGGGGGGCTCACAGATACGCAGTATTTT
>TRBJ2-1|.|TRBV6-1|.
CASSELRVVNEQFF
TGTGCCAGCAGTGAACTGCGCGTGGTAAATGAGCAGTTCTTC
>TRBJ2-1|few|TRBV6-2/TRBV6-3|TRBD2
CASLAGGPNEQFF
TGTGCCAGTTTAGCGGGAGGGCCCAATGAGCAGTTCTTC
>TRBJ1-2|.|TRBV24-1|.
CATPQGRSDGYTF
TGTGCCACCCCCCAAGGGCGATCAGACGGCTACACCTTC